This T cell receptor beta chain was sequenced for a study of blood T cells in healthy people across ages. Primed by a sample-barcoded 5' primer and a J-beta primer mix, a second PCR proceeded for about 7 to 11 cycles. TCRdb analysed the 5' RACE reads with MiXCR anew, one entry per CDR3 protein. The profile covers about 1.1 million distinct CDR3 sequences, with roughly two fifths appearing a single time and about an eighth taken by the ten largest. The V gene's germline CDR1 is LGHDT and CDR2 YNNKEL (reference sequence). The CDR3 sequence is 18 residues long. Trimming removed 7 bases from V and 3 bases from J; junction bases left unmatched: 18.

This clonotype was sampled from a man aged 18 to 29 in good health. Specimen: blood. V and J are TRBV3-1 and TRBJ2-1; TRBD1 matches 7 bases. DNA for the CDR3: TGTGCCAGCACCAATTCCCTGGGTAGGGACAGCCTCTACAATGAGCAGTTCTTC. This codes for CASTNSLGRDSLYNEQFF.